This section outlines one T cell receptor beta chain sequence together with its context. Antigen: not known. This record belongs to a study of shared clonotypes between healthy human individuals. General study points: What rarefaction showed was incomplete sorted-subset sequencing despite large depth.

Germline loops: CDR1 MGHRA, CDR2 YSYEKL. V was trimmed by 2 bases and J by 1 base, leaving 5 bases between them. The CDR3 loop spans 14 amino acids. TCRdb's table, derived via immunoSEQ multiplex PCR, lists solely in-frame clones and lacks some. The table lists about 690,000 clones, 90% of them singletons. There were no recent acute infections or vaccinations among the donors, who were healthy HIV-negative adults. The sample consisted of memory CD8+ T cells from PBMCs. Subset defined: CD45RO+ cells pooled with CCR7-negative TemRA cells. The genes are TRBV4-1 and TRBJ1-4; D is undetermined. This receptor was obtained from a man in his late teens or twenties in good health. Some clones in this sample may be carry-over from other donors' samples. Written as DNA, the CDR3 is TGCGCCAGCAGCCAATCCAGAACTAATGAAAAACTGTTTTTT. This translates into CASSQSRTNEKLFF.